One sample yielded the 22 T cell receptor beta chains listed below, sequenced in a study of CD8 T cells in ankylosing spondylitis. TCRdb re-derived calls from the 5' RACE reads in MiXCR, one entry per CDR3 protein. This repertoire shows around 150,000 distinct CDR3 sequences, about an eighth found once; its top ten account for about 4%. Sequencing input: blood, either unsorted or a sorted T cell fraction (not recorded which). The receptors originated from a female donor with ankylosing spondylitis or in good health (not recorded which).

This clonotype was recorded at least ten times. The V call is TRBV6-5, the J call TRBJ1-3; D not resolved. V lost 1 base and J 4 bases, leaving 5 bases between the germline ends. Germline V gene sequence: CDR1 MNHEY, CDR2 SVGAGI. This CDR3 has 13 amino acids. CDR3 nucleotides: TGTGCCAGCAGTTACTTTGGCGGAAACACCATATATTTT. This translates into CASSYFGGNTIYF.

This clonotype appeared many times. V is TRBV7-9 and J is TRBJ2-3; no clear D gene. The germline V and J ends were trimmed by 5 bases and 0 bases, with 12 bases remaining between them. The length of the CDR3 is 15 residues. In germline, CDR1 is SEHNR, CDR2 FQNEAQ (reference sequence). CDR3 bases: TGTGCCAGCAGCCCGGGCCTGAGGAGCACAGATACGCAGTATTTT. Protein: CASSPGLRSTDTQYF.

This clonotype was seen many times. V and J are TRBV6-1 and TRBJ1-3, with D tentatively TRBD1 (6 bases). The V gene lost 4 bases and the J gene lost 0 bases, with 13 bases spanning the gap. Germline CDR1 reads MNHNS; CDR2 reads SASEGT. The CDR3 is 16 residues long. The DNA of the CDR3 is TGTGCCAGCAGTGGACGGACAGCAAGCTCTGGAAACACCATATATTTT. It codes for CASSGRTASSGNTIYF.

This clonotype has ten or more counts. V is TRBV3-1 and J is TRBJ2-5, with TRBD2 as a possible D gene (5 bases). Looked up from germline, CDR1 is LGHDT and CDR2 is YNNKEL (reference sequence). V was pared by 2 bases and J by 4 bases, with 11 bases between. This CDR3 has 14 amino acids. The chain's CDR3 is CASSQIVGGETQYF. CDR3 in DNA: TGTGCCAGCAGCCAAATAGTTGGAGGAGAGACCCAGTACTTC.

The table lists this clonotype with many counts. The V call is TRBV5-5, the J call TRBJ2-7; tentative D call: TRBD1 (6 bases). The V end lost 1 base, the J end lost 0 bases, and 14 bases lay between the germline ends. From germline, CDR1 is SGHKS and CDR2 YYEKEE (reference sequence). CDR3 length: 16 amino acids. The CDR3 DNA reads TGTGCCAGCAGCTTGTTGGTACAGGGCGCCTCCTACGAGCAGTACTTC. Its translation: CASSLLVQGASYEQYF. Together with reference TRBV5-5 and TRBJ2-7, the CDR3 gives the full variable domain: DAGVTQSPTHLIKTRGQQVTLRCSPISGHKSVSWYQQVLGQGPQFIFQYYEKEERGRGNFPDRFSARQFPNYSSELNVNALLLGDSALYLCASSLLVQGASYEQYFGPGTRLTVT.

In this sample, this clonotype turned up many times. The V and J genes are TRBV10-3 and TRBJ1-1; 10 bases match TRBD1. This CDR3 spans 13 amino acids. Germline trimming cut 3 bases from V and 8 bases from J; bases unmatched to any gene: 3. Looked up from germline, CDR1 is ENHRY and CDR2 is SYGVKD. The CDR3 spells CAISDRGQGEAFF. DNA for the CDR3: TGTGCCATCAGTGACCGGGGACAGGGGGAAGCTTTCTTT.

This clonotype was seen at least ten times. The rearrangement uses TRBV14 and TRBJ2-7; D is undetermined. Germline V gene lookup returns CDR1 SGHDN and CDR2 FVKESK. V gave up 0 bases and J gave up 5 bases, with 14 bases separating them. The CDR3 has 15 residues. CDR3 residues: CASSQDLPDANEQYF. In DNA, the CDR3 is TGTGCCAGCAGCCAAGACCTCCCTGACGCCAACGAGCAGTACTTC.

This clonotype occurred many times. The chain carries TRBV5-1 and TRBJ2-1; 7 nucleotides match TRBD1. CDR3 size: 14 residues. Losses at the gene ends were 0 bases for V and 6 bases for J; bases not matched to a gene: 3. Germline assignment: CDR1 SGHRS and CDR2 YFSETQ. The CDR3 loop is CASSLGQGTNEQFF. Here the CDR3 DNA reads TGCGCCAGCAGCTTGGGACAGGGTACCAATGAGCAGTTCTTC.

This clonotype was seen at least ten times. The chain's CDR3 is CAWSVAIGNQPQHF. For the CDR3, the DNA is TGTGCCTGGAGTGTAGCGATAGGCAATCAGCCCCAGCATTTT. V usage is TRBV30 and J usage is TRBJ1-5; D is undetermined. From germline, CDR1 is GTSNPN and CDR2 SVGIG (reference sequence). Trimming stripped 0 bases from V and 2 bases from J, with 8 bases between. The CDR3 totals 14 residues.

A note on this clonotype: Given a much more abundant clone one base away, this may be a read error. The V call is TRBV5-1, the J call TRBJ2-3, with D possibly matching TRBD1 (6 bases). The V gene's germline CDR1 is SGHRS and CDR2 YFSETQ. Between the trimmed V and J ends, which lost 6 bases and 7 bases, there was a span of 18 bases. The CDR3 loop spans 14 amino acids. The DNA for the CDR3 is TGCGCCAGCACCCTGGGGCTTACAGGGTATACGCAGTATTTT. Translated, it gives CASTLGLTGYTQYF. Combining the CDR3 with reference TRBV5-1 and TRBJ2-3 gives the whole variable domain KAGVTQTPRYLIKTRGQQVTLSCSPISGHRSVSWYQQTPGQGLQFLFEYFSETQRNKGNFPGRFSGRQFSNSRSEMNVSTLELGDSALYLCASTLGLTGYTQYFGPGTRLTVL.

This clonotype occurred once. A read error may account for a junction end that differs from germline. The chain has TRBV25-1 and TRBJ2-1; 9 positions match TRBD1. Germline-derived CDR1 and CDR2 are MGHDK and SYGVNS. The CDR3 loop spans 15 amino acids. The CDR3 coding sequence is TGTGCCGGCAGTGAAGGCACAGGGGGCTTCAATGAGCAGTTCTTC. Translation: CAGSEGTGGFNEQFF.

This clonotype showed up many times. This sequence joins TRBV5-1 and TRBJ2-1; 12 nucleotides align to TRBD2. Trimming cost V 3 bases and J 5 bases; bases outside gene matches: 9. From germline, CDR1 is SGHRS and CDR2 YFSETQ. The CDR3 runs 17 residues. The CDR3 DNA sequence: TGCGCCAGCAGCTCGAGATCGACTAGCGGGAGAGACAATGAGCAGTTCTTC. Its translation is CASSSRSTSGRDNEQFF.

The chain carries TRBV28 and TRBJ2-7; no clear D gene. The germline CDR1 and CDR2 sequences are MDHEN and SYDVKM. The germline V and J ends were trimmed by 6 bases and 6 bases, with 18 bases remaining between them. The CDR3 contains 14 residues. The CDR3 DNA is TGTGCCAGCAGACGCCTGATCGCTGAGATCGAGCAGTACTTC. As protein: CASRRLIAEIEQYF.

V and J are TRBV6-2 or TRBV6-3 and TRBJ1-2; no reliable D call. Germline CDR1 and CDR2: MNHEY and SVGEGT. The CDR3 totals 12 residues. The V gene lost 4 bases and the J gene lost 10 bases, with 13 bases spanning the gap. The DNA of the CDR3 is TGTGCCAGCAGTTGGAATACTCTAGACTACACCTTC. This codes for CASSWNTLDYTF.

Many counts were recorded for this clonotype. The CDR3 spells CASSMFGLADATDTQYF. DNA of the CDR3: TGTGCCAGTAGTATGTTCGGGCTAGCCGATGCCACAGATACGCAGTATTTT. The genes are TRBV19 and TRBJ2-3, with D possibly matching TRBD2 (5 bases). The CDR3 spans 17 residues. V was pared by 3 bases and J by 2 bases, with 18 bases between. Per the germline V gene, CDR1 is LNHDA and CDR2 is SQIVND (reference sequence).

This clonotype has at least ten counts. The chain couples TRBV5-1 to TRBJ2-2, with D unresolved. Trimming shortened V by 4 bases and J by 1 base, and 8 bases separated the two germline ends. The CDR3 is 14 residues long. Germline CDR1 reads SGHRS; CDR2 reads YFSETQ. The DNA for the CDR3 is TGCGCCAGCAGCGGGTCACAGAACACCGGGGAGCTGTTTTTT. Its translation is CASSGSQNTGELFF.

The sample holds many counts of this clonotype. The CDR3 region has the DNA TGTGCCAGCAGTCCCGGGACTAGCGGGAGTTCAGATACGCAGTATTTT. Translation: CASSPGTSGSSDTQYF. This chain joins TRBV12-3 or TRBV12-4 and TRBJ2-3; 14 bases agree with TRBD2. The CDR3 has 16 amino acids. The J segment lost 4 bases and the V segment lost 5 bases, leaving 5 bases of the junction unmatched.

The V gene is TRBV25-1, the J gene TRBJ1-2, with a possible D match to TRBD1 (5 bases). V dropped 7 bases and J dropped 5 bases, with 17 bases sitting between them. There are 14 residues in the CDR3. Germline CDR1 is MGHDK and CDR2 is SYGVNS. CDR3 in DNA: TGTGCCAGCACAAATTCAGGGTACACTTATGGCTACACCTTC. Translated: CASTNSGYTYGYTF.

This clonotype was detected ten times or more. The chain joins TRBV3-1 to TRBJ1-1; tentative D call: TRBD1 (5 bases). Germline-derived CDR1 and CDR2 are LGHDT and YNNKEL (reference sequence). This CDR3 is built from 13 residues. Trimming removed 2 bases from V and 4 bases from J, with 8 bases in between. This CDR3 reads CASSQSGTTEAFF. CDR3 DNA sequence: TGTGCCAGCAGCCAATCTGGGACCACTGAAGCTTTCTTT.

This clonotype came up many times. The rearrangement links TRBV4-2 to TRBJ2-1, with TRBD2 identical over 12 bases. In germline, CDR1 is LGHNA, CDR2 YNFKEQ. This CDR3 is built from 15 residues. J was trimmed by 6 bases and V by 4 bases; bases with no gene match: 4. The CDR3 DNA sequence: TGTGCCAGCAGCCTACAGACTAGCGGGAGCAATGAGCAGTTCTTC. It translates to CASSLQTSGSNEQFF.

This clonotype appeared a few times. CDR3 region: CASRRLSGVNEQFF. In DNA form, the CDR3 reads TGTGCCAGCAGACGCCTTTCTGGGGTTAATGAGCAGTTCTTC. The chain employs TRBV27 and TRBJ2-1; D not resolved. The CDR3 consists of 14 residues. V was cut by 6 bases and J by 7 bases, with 16 bases left in between. Germline V gene data show CDR1 as MNHEY and CDR2 as SMNVEV (reference sequence).

About this clonotype: One end of the junction fails to match germline, which may point to a read error. This sequence joins TRBV12-3 or TRBV12-4 and TRBJ2-2; 7 nucleotides match TRBD2. The length of the CDR3 is 15 residues. The CDR3 DNA is TGCGCCAGCAGTTTGTATGGGAGGGTCGGCGGGGAGCTGTTTTTT. Protein product: CASSLYGRVGGELFF.